These T cell receptor beta chains were read from a single sample in a study of T cell repertoires in aging, cancer and after chemotherapy. MiXCR, applied by TCRdb to the multiplex PCR reads, yields one record per CDR3 protein. The sample has approximately 1,600 distinct CDR3 sequences; 23% are singletons. Sequences were obtained from blood. Receptor source: a human donor with a solid tumor. Each CDR3 is given with its conserved first and last residue. The order of the fields is J gene, clone size, D gene, V gene, CDR3 DNA, CDR3 protein. The D gene is left open where the match is weak. Size values are once, few and many counts, or a class for expanded clones, and some rows have none.

>TRBJ2-3|medium-sized|.|TRBV20-1
TGCAGTGCCGCGGCGGGGAGCACAGATACGCAGTATTTT
CSAAAGSTDTQYF
>TRBJ1-3|medium-sized|.|TRBV6-6
TGTGCCAGCAGTTACGGGCAGGCGACATCCTCTGGAAACACCATATATTTT
CASSYGQATSSGNTIYF
>TRBJ2-1|medium-sized|.|TRBV18
TGTGCCAGCCACATCGGTGTTAGCTCCTACAATGAGCAGTTCTTC
CASHIGVSSYNEQFF
>TRBJ2-2|medium-sized|.|TRBV18
TGTGCCAGCTCCCTCGCGAACACCGGGGAGCTGTTTTTT
CASSLANTGELFF
>TRBJ2-1|medium-sized|TRBD1|TRBV18
TGTGCCAGCTCACCAGGGACAGGGGGCGATGAGCAGTTCTTC
CASSPGTGGDEQFF
>TRBJ1-5|few|.|TRBV6-1
TGTGCCAGCAGTGAGAGCCGAAATCAGCCCCAGCATTTT
CASSESRNQPQHF
>TRBJ2-5|.|TRBD1|TRBV5-1
TGCGCCAGCAGCTTAGGGGGCCGGTCAGAGACCCAGTACTTC
CASSLGGRSETQYF
>TRBJ1-1|medium-sized|.|TRBV6-5
TGTGCCAGCACGCGAGGCGAAGGGACTGAAGCTTTCTTT
CASTRGEGTEAFF
>TRBJ1-2|few|.|TRBV4-2
TGTGCCAGCAGCCAAGAGGGCGACAGGCCGTTAAAAGGCTACACCTTC
CASSQEGDRPLKGYTF
>TRBJ2-5|.|.|TRBV6-6
TGTGCCATCGCCCGGGGGCGGCAAGAGACCCAGTACTTC
CAIARGRQETQYF
>TRBJ1-5|.|TRBD1|TRBV6-5
TGTGCCAGCAGTTACGGGACAGAGAATCAGCCCCAGCATTTT
CASSYGTENQPQHF
>TRBJ2-2|medium-sized|.|TRBV19
TGTGCCACCGACAGCCTCCACACCGGGGAGCTGTTTTTT
CATDSLHTGELFF
>TRBJ1-2|medium-sized|.|TRBV6-2/TRBV6-3
TGTGCCAGCAGGAACCCACCTAACTATGGCTACACCTTC
CASRNPPNYGYTF
>TRBJ2-5|once|.|TRBV20-1
TGCAGTGCCACAAACCAAGAGACCCAGTACTTC
CSATNQETQYF